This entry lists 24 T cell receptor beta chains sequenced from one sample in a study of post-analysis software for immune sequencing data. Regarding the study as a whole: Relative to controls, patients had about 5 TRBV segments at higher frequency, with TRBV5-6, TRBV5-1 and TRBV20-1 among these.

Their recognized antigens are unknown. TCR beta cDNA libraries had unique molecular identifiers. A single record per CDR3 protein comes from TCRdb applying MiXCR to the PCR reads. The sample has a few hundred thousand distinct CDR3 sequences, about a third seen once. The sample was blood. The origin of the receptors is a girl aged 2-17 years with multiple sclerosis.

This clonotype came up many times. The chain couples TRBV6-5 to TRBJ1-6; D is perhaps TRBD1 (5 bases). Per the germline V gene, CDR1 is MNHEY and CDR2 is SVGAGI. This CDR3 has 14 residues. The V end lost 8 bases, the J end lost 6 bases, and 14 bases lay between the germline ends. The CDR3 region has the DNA TGTGCCAGCTGTCCAGGGCTTGGTAATTCACCCCTCCACTTT. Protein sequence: CASCPGLGNSPLHF.

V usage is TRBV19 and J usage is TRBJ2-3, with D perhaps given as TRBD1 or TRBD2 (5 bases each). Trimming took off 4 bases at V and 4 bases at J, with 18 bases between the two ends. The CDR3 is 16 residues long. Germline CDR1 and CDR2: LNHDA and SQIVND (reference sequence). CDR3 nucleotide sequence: TGTGCCAGTAGTACCACCGGGACCCGAACCGCAGATACGCAGTATTTT. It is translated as CASSTTGTRTADTQYF.

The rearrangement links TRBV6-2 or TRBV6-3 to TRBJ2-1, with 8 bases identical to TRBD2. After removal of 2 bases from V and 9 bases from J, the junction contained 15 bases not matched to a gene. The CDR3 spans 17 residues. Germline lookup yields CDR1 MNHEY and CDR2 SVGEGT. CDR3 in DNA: TGTGCCAGCAGTTACGGTCCGCACCCGGGGGGGCCGGTTGAGCAGTTCTTC. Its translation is CASSYGPHPGGPVEQFF.

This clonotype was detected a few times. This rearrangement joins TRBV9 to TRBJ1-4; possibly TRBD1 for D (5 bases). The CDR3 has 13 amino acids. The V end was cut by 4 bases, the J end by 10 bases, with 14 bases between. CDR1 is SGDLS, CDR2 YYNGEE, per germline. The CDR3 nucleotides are TGTGCCAGCAGCCTCGGGACTTACGGAAAACTGTTTTTT. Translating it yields CASSLGTYGKLFF.

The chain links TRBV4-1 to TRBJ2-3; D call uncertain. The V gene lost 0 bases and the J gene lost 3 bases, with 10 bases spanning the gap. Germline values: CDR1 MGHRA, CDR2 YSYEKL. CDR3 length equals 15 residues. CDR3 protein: CASSQDRLPTDTQYF. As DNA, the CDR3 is TGCGCCAGCAGCCAAGATAGGTTACCGACAGATACGCAGTATTTT.

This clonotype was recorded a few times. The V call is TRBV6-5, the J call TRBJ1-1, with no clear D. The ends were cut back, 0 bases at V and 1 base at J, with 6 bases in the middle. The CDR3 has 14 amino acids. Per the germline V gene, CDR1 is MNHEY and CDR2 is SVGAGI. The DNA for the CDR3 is TGTGCCAGCAGTTACTCGCCGGGGAACACTGAAGCTTTCTTT. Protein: CASSYSPGNTEAFF.

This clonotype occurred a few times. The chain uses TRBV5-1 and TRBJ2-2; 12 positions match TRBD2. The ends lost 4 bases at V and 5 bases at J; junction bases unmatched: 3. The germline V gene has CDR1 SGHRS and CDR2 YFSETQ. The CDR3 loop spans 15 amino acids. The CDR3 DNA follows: TGCGCCAGCAGCGGACTAGCGGGGTTTACCGGGGAGCTGTTTTTT. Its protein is CASSGLAGFTGELFF. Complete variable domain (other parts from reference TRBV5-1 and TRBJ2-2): KAGVTQTPRYLIKTRGQQVTLSCSPISGHRSVSWYQQTPGQGLQFLFEYFSETQRNKGNFPGRFSGRQFSNSRSEMNVSTLELGDSALYLCASSGLAGFTGELFFGEGSRLTVL.

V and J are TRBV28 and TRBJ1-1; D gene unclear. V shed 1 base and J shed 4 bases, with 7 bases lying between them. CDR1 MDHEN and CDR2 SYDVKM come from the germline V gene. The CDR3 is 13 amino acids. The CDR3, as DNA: TGTGCCAGCAGTTTATTGGTGGGCACTGAAGCTTTCTTT. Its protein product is CASSLLVGTEAFF. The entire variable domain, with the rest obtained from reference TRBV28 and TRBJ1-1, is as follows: DVKVTQSSRYLVKRTGEKVFLECVQDMDHENMFWYRQDPGLGLRLIYFSYDVKMKEKGDIPEGYSVSREKKERFSLILESASTNQTSMYLCASSLLVGTEAFFGQGTRLTVV.

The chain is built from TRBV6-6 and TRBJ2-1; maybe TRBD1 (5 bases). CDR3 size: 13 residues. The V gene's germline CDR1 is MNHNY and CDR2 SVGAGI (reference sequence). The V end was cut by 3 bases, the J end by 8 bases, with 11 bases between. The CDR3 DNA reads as TGTGCCAGCAGTTATCAGGGTATTGATGAGCAGTTCTTC. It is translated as CASSYQGIDEQFF.

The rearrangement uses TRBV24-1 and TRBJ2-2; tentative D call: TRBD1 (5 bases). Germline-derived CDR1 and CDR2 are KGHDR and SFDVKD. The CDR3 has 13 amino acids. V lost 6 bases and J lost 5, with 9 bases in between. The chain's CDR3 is CATSNQGTGELFF. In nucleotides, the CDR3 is TGTGCCACCAGTAACCAGGGTACCGGGGAGCTGTTTTTT.

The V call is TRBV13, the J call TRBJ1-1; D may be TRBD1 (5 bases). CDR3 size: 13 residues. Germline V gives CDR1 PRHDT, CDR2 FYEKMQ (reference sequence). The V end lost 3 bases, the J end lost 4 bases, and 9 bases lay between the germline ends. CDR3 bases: TGTGCCAGCAGCTTGGGGGTAAGCACTGAAGCTTTCTTT. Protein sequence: CASSLGVSTEAFF.

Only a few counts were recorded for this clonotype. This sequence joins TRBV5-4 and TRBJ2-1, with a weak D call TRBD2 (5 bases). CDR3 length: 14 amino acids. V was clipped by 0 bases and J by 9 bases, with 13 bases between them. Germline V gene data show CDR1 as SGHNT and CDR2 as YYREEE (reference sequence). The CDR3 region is CASSLAGSPGEQFF. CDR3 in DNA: TGTGCCAGCAGCTTGGCGGGATCCCCGGGTGAGCAGTTCTTC.

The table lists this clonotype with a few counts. This CDR3 is CATTRRLAGGTDTQYF. Here the CDR3 DNA reads TGTGCCACCACTCGGAGACTAGCGGGGGGGACAGATACGCAGTATTTT. V gene TRBV12-3 or TRBV12-4 combines with J gene TRBJ2-3; 14 bases fit TRBD2. This CDR3 region has 16 residues. V lost 10 bases and J lost 3; bases outside the gene matches: 9.

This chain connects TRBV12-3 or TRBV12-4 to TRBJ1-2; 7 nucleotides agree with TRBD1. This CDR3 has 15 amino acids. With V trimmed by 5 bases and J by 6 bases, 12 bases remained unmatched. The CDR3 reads CASSPDRVSSDGYTF. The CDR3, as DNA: TGTGCCAGCAGTCCAGACAGGGTTTCTTCCGATGGCTACACCTTC.

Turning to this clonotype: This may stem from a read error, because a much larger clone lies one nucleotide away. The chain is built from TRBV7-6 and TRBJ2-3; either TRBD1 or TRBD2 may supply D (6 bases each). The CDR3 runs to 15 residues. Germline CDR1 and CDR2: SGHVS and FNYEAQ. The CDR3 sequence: CAGSPPGARTDTQYF. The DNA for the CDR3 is TGTGCCGGCAGCCCCCCGGGGGCCCGCACAGATACGCAGTATTTT.

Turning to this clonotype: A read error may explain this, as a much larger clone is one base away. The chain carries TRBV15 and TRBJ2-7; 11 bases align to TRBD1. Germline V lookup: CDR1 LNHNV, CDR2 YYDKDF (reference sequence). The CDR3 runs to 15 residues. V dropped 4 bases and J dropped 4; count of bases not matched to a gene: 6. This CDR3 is CATSTWTGGSYEQYF. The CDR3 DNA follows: TGTGCCACCAGCACCTGGACAGGGGGCAGTTACGAGCAGTACTTC.

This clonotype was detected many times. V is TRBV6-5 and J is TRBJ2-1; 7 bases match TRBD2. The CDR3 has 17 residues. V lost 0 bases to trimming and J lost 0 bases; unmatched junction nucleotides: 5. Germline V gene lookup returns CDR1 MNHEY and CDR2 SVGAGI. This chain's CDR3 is CASSYSRPGGSYNEQFF. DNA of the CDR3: TGTGCCAGCAGTTACTCGAGACCGGGGGGCTCCTACAATGAGCAGTTCTTC.

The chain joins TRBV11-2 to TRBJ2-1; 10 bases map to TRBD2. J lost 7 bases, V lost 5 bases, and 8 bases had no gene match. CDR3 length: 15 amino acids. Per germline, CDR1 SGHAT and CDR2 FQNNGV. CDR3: CASSGSGGAWNEQFF. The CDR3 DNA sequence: TGTGCCAGCAGCGGAAGCGGGGGGGCATGGAATGAGCAGTTCTTC.

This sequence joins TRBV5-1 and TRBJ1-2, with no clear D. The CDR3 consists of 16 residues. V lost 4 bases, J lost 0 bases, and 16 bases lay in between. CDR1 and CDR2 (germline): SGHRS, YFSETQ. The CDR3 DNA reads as TGCGCCAGCAGCCCTGGCCTCCATTTAGCTAACTATGGCTACACCTTC. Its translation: CASSPGLHLANYGYTF.

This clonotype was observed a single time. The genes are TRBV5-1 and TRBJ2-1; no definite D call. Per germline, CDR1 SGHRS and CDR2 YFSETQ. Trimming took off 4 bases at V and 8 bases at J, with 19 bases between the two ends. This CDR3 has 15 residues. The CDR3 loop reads CASSPPDGPGDEQFF. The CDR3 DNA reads TGCGCCAGCAGCCCGCCTGATGGACCCGGCGATGAGCAGTTCTTC. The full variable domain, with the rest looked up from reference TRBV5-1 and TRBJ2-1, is KAGVTQTPRYLIKTRGQQVTLSCSPISGHRSVSWYQQTPGQGLQFLFEYFSETQRNKGNFPGRFSGRQFSNSRSEMNVSTLELGDSALYLCASSPPDGPGDEQFFGPGTRLTVL.

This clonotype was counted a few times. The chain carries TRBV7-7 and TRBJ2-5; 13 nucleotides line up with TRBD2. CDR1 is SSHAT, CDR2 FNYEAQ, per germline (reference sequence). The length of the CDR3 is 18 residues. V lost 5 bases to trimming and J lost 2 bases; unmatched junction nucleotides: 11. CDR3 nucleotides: TGTGCCAGCAGCCAGTGGACTAGCGGGGGAGCTTTACAAGAGACCCAGTACTTC. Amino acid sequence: CASSQWTSGGALQETQYF.

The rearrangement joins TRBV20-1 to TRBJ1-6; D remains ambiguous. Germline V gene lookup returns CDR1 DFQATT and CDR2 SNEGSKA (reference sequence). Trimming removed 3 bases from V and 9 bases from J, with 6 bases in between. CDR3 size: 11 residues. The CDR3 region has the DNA TGCAGTGCTAGGGGCACTTCACCCCTCCACTTT. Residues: CSARGTSPLHF.

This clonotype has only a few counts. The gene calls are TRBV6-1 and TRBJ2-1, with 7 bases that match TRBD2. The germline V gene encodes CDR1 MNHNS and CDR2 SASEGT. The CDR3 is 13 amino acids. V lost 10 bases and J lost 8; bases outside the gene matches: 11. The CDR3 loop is CATTRTSVDEQFF. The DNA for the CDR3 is TGTGCCACCACAAGGACTAGTGTAGATGAGCAGTTCTTC.

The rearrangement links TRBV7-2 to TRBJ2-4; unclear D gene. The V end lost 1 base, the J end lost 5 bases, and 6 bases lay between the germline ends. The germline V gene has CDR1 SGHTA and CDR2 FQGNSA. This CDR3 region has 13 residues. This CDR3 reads CASSLGPQNIQYF. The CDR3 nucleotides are TGTGCCAGCAGCTTAGGACCCCAAAACATTCAGTACTTC. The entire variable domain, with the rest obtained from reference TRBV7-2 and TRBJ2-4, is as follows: GAGVSQSPSNKVTEKGKDVELRCDPISGHTALYWYRQSLGQGLEFLIYFQGNSAPDKSGLPSDRFSAERTGGSVSTLTIQRTQQEDSAVYLCASSLGPQNIQYFGAGTRLSVL.